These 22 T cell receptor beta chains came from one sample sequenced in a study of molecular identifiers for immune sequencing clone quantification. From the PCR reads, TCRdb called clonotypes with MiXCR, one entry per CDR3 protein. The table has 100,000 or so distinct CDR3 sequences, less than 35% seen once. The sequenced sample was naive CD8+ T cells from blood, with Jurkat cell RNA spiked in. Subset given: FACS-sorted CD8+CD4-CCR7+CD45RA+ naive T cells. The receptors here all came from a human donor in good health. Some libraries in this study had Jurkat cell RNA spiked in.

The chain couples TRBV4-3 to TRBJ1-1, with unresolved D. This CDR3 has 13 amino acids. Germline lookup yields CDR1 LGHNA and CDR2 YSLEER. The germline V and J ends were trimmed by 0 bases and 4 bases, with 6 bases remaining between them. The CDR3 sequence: CASSQDWGTEAFF. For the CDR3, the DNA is TGCGCCAGCAGCCAAGATTGGGGCACTGAAGCTTTCTTT.

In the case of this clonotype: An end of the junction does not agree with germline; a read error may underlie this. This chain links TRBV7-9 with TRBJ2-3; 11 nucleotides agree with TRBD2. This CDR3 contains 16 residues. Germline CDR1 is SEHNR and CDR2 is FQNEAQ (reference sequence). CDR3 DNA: TGTGCCAGCAGCCCCTTAGCGGGAGGGAGCACAGATACGCGGTATTTT. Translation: CASSPLAGGSTDTRYF.

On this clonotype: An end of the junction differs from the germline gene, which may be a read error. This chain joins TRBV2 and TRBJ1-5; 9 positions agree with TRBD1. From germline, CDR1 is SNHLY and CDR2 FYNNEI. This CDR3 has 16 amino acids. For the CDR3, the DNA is TGTGCCAGCAGGAAAGGGACAGGGATTAGCAATCTGCCCCAGCATTTT. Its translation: CASRKGTGISNLPQHF.

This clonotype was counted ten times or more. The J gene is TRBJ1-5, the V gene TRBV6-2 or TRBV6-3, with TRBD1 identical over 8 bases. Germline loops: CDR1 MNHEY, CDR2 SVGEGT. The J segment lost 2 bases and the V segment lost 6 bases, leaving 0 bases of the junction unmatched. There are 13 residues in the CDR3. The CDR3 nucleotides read TGTGCCAGCAGGGACAGGGGCAATCAGCCCCAGCATTTT. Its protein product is CASRDRGNQPQHF.

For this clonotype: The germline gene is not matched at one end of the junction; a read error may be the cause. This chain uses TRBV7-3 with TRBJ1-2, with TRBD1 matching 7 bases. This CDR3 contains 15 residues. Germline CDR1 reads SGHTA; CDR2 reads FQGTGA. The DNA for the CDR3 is TGTGCCAGCAGCCTAGGGACAGTGGTTAACTATGGCTACAACTTC. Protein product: CASSLGTVVNYGYNF.

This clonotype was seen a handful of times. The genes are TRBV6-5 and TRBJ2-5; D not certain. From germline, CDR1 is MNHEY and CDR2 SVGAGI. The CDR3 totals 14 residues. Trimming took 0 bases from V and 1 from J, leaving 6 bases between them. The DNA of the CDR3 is TGTGCCAGCAGTTACTCGACCAGCCAAGAGACCCAGTACTTC. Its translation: CASSYSTSQETQYF.

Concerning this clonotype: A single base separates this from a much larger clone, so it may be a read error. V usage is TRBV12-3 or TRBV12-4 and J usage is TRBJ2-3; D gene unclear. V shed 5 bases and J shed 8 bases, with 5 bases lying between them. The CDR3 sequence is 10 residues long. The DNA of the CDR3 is TGTGCCAGCAGTGTGAGTACGCAGTATTTT. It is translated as CASSVSTQYF.

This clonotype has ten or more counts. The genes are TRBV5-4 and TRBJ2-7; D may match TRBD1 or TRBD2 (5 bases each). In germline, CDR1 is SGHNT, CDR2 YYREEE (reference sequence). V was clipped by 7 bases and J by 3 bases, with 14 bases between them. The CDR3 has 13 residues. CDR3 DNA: TGTGCCAGCTCGGGACGTGGGCACTACGAGCAGTACTTC. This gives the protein CASSGRGHYEQYF.

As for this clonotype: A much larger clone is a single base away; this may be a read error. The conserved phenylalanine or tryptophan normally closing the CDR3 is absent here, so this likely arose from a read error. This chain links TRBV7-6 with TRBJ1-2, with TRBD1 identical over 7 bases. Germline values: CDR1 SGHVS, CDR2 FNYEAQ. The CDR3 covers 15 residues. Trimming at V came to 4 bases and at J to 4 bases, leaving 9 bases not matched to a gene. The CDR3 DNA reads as TGTGCCAGCAGCTCAAACGACAGGGAATTCTATGGCTACACCATC. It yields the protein CASSSNDREFYGYTI.

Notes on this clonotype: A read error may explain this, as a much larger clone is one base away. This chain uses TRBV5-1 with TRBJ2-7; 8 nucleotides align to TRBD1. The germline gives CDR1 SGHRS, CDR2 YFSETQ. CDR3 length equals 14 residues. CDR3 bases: TGCGCCCGCAGCGTCTGGGGACAGGAGTACGAGCAGTACTTC. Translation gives CARSVWGQEYEQYF.

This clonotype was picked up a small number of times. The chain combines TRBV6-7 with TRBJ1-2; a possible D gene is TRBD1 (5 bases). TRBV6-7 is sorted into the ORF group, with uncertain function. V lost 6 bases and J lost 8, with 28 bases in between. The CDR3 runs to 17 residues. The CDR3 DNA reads TGTGCCAGCAGCTTCAGTTGGGGCAGACAACATGAAAAAGGCTACACCTTC. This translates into CASSFSWGRQHEKGYTF.

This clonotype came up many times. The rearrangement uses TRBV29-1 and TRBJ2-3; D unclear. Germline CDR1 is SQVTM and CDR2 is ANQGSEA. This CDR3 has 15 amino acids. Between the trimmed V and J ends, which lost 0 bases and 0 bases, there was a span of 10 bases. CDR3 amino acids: CSVEDQQRSTDTQYF. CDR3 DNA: TGCAGCGTTGAAGATCAGCAGAGAAGCACAGATACGCAGTATTTT.

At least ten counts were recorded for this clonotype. The chain's CDR3 is CASSSATDTQYF. CDR3 DNA: TGTGCCAGCAGCTCGGCGACAGATACGCAGTATTTT. The rearrangement links TRBV11-2 to TRBJ2-3; D remains ambiguous. The CDR3 spans 12 residues. Germline CDR1 reads SGHAT; CDR2 reads FQNNGV. V was shortened by 4 bases and J by 3 bases, with 5 bases between the two germline ends.

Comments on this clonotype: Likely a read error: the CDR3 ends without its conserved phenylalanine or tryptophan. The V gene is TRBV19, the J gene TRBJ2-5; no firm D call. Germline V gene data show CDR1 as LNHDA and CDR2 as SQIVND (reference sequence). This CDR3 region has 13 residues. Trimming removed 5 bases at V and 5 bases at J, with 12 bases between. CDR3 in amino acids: CASSLFASETQYL. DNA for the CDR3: TGTGCCAGTAGTCTATTTGCCTCGGAGACCCAGTACCTC.

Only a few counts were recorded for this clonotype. CDR3: CASSFSGSSYEQYF. CDR3 DNA sequence: TGTGCCAGCAGCTTTTCCGGGAGCTCCTACGAGCAGTACTTC. J is TRBJ2-7 and V is TRBV7-9; D is possibly TRBD2 (6 bases). The ends were cut back, 3 bases at V and 0 bases at J, with 9 bases in the middle. Germline CDR1 and CDR2: SEHNR and FQNEAQ (reference sequence). There are 14 residues in the CDR3.

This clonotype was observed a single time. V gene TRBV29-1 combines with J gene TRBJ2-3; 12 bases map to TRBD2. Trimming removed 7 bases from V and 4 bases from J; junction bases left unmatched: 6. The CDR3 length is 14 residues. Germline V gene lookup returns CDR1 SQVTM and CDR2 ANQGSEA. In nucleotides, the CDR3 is TGCAGCGATAGGCTAGCGGGAGGGGCAGATACGCAGTATTTT. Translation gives CSDRLAGGADTQYF.

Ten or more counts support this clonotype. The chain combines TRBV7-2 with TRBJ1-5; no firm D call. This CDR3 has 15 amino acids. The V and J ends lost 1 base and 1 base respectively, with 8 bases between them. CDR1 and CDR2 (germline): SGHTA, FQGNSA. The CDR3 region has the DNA TGTGCCAGCAGCTTAGAGTTAGGGAGCAATCAGCCCCAGCATTTT. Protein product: CASSLELGSNQPQHF. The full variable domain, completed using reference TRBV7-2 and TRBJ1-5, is GAGVSQSPSNKVTEKGKDVELRCDPISGHTALYWYRQSLGQGLEFLIYFQGNSAPDKSGLPSDRFSAERTGGSVSTLTIQRTQQEDSAVYLCASSLELGSNQPQHFGDGTRLSIL.

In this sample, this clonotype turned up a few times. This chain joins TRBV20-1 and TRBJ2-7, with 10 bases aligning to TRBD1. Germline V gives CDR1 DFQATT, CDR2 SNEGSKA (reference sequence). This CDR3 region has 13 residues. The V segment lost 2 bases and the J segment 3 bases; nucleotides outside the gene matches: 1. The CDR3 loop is CSARRTGGYEQYF. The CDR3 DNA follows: TGCAGTGCTAGACGGACAGGGGGCTACGAGCAGTACTTC.

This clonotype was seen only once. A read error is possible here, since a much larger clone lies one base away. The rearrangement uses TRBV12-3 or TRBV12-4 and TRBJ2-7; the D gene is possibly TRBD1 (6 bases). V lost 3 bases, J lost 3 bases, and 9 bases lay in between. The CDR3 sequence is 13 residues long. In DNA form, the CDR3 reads TGTGCCAGCAGTTTTGAACAGGGCTACGAGCAGTACTTC. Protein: CASSFEQGYEQYF.

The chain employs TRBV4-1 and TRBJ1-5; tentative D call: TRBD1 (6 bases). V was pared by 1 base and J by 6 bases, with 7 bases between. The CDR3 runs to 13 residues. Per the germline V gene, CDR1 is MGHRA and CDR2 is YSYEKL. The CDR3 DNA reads TGCGCCAGCAGCCAAGCCAGGGGTCAGCCCCAGCATTTT. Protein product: CASSQARGQPQHF.

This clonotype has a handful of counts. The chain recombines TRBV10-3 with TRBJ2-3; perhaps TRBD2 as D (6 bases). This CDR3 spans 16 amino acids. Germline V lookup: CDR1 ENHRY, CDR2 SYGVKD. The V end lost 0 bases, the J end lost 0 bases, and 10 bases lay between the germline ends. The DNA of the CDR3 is TGTGCCATCAGTGAGTCGCCTAGCGAAAGCACAGATACGCAGTATTTT. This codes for CAISESPSESTDTQYF.

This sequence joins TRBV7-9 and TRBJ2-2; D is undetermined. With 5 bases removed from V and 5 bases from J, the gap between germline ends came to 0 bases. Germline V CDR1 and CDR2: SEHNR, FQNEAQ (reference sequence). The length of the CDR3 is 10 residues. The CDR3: CASSTGELFF. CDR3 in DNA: TGTGCCAGCAGCACCGGGGAGCTGTTTTTT.